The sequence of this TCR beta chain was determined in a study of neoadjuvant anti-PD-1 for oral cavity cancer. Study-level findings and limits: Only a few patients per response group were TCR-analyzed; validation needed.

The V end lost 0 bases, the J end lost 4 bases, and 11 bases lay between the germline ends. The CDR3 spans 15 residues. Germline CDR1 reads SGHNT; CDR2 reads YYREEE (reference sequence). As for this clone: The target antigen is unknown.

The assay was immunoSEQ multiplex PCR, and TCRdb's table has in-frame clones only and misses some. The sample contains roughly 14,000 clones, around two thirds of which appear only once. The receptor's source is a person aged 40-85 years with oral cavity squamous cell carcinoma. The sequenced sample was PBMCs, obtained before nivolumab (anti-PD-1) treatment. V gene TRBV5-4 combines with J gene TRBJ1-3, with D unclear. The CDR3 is CASSLGPTGGNTIYF. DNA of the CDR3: TGTGCCAGCAGCTTGGGGCCGACGGGCGGAAACACCATATATTTT.